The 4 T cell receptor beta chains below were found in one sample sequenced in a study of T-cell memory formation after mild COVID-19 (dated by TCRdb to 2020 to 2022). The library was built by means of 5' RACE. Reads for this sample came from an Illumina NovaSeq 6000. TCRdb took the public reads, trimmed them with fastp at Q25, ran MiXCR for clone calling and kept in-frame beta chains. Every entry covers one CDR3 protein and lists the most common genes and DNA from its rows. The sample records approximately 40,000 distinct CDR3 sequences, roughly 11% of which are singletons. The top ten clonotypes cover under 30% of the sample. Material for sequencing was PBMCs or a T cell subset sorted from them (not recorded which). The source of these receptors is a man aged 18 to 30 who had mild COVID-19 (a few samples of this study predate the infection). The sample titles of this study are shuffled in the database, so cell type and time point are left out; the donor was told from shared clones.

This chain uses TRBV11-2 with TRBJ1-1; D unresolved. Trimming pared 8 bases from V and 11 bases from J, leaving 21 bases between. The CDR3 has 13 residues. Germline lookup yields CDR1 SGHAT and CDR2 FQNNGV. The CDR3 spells CASGIQEALGAFF. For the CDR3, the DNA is TGTGCCAGCGGCATTCAGGAGGCTTTAGGGGCTTTCTTT.

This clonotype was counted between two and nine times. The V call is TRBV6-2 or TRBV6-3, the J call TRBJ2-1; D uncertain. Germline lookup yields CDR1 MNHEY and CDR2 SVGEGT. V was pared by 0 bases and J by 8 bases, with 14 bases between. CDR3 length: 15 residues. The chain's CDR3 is CASSYSSEGIHEQFF. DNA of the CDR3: TGTGCCAGCAGTTACTCTTCAGAAGGTATCCATGAGCAGTTCTTC.

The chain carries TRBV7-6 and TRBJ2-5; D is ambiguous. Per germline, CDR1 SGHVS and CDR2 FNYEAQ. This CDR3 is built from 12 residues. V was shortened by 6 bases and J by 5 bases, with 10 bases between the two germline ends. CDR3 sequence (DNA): TGTGCCAGCAGTTTTTCGTCGGAGACCCAGTACTTC. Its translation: CASSFSSETQYF.

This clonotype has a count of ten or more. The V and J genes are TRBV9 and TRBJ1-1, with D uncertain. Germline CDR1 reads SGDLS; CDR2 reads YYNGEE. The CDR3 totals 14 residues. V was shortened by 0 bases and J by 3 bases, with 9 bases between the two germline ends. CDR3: CASSVGIRDTEAFF. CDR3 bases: TGTGCCAGCAGCGTAGGGATTAGGGACACTGAAGCTTTCTTT.